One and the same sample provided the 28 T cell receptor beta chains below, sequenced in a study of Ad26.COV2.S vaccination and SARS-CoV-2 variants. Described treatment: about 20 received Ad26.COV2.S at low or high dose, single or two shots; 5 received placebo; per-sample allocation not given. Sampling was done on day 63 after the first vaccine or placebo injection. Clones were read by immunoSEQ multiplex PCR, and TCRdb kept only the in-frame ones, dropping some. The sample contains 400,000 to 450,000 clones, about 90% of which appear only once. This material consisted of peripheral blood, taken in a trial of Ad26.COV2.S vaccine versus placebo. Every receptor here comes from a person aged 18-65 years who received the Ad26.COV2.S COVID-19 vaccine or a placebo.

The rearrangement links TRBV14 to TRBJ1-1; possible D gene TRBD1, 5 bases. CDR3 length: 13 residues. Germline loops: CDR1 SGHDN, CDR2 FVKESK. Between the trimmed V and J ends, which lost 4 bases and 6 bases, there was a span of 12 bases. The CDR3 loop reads CASSRGAGPEAFF. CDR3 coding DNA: TGTGCCAGCAGCCGCGGGGCGGGGCCTGAAGCTTTCTTT.

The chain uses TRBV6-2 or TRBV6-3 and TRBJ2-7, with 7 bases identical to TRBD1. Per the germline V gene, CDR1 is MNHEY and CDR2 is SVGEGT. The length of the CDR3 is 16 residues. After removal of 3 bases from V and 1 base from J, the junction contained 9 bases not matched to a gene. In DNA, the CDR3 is TGTGCCAGCAGTTATACGCTCGACAGGGAATCCTACGAGCAGTACTTC. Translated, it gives CASSYTLDRESYEQYF.

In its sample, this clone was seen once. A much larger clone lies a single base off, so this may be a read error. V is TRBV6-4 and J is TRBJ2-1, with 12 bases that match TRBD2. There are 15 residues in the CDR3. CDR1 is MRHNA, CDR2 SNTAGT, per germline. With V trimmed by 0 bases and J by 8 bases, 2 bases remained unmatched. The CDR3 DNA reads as TGTGCCAGCAGTGACTCGACTAGCGGGAGCGATGAGCAGTTCTTC. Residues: CASSDSTSGSDEQFF.

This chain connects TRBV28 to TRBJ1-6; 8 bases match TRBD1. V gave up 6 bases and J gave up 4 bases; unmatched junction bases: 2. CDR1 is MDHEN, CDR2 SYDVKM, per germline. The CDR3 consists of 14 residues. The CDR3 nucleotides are TGTGCCAGCAGCGACAGGGGATATAATTCACCCCTCCACTTT. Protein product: CASSDRGYNSPLHF.

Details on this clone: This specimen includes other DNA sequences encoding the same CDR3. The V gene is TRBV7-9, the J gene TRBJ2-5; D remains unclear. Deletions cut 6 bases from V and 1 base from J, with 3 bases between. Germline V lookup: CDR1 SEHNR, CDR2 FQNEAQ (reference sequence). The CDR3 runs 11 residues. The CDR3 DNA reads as TGTGCCAGCAGGGGCCAAGAGACCCAGTACTTC. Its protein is CASRGQETQYF.

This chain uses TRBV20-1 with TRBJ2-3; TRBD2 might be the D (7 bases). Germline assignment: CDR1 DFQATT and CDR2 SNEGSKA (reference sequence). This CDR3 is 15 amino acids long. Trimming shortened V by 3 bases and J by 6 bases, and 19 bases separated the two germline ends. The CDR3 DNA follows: TGCAGTGCTAGTTGGGGGGCGGGAGTTCCCGATACGCAGTATTTT. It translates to CSASWGAGVPDTQYF.

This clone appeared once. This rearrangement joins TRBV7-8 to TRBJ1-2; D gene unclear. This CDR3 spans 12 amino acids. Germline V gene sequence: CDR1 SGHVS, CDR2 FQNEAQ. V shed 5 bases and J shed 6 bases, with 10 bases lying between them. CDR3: CASSPEEDGYTF. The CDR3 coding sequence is TGTGCCAGCAGCCCCGAGGAAGATGGCTACACCTTC.

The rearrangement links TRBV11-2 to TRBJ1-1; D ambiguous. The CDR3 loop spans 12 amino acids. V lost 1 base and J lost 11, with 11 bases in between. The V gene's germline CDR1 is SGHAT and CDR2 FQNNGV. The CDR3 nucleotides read TGTGCCAGCAGCTTAGTGGAGGGTTATGCTTTCTTT. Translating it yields CASSLVEGYAFF.

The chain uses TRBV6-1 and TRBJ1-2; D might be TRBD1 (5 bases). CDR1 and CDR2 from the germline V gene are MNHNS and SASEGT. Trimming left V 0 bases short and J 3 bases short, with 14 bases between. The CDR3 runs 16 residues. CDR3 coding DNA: TGTGCCAGCAGTGAAGCGGGGGGGAGTTGGGACTATGGCTACACCTTC. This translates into CASSEAGGSWDYGYTF.

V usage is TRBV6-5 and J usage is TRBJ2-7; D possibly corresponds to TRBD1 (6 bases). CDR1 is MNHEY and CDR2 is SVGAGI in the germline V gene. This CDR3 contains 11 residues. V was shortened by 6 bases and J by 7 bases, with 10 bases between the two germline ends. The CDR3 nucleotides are TGTGCCAGCAGCAGTGGGACAGAGCAGTACTTC. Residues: CASSSGTEQYF.

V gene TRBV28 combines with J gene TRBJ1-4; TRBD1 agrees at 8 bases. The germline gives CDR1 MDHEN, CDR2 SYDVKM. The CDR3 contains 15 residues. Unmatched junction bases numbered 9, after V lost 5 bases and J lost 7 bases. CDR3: CASSPPTGGSEKLFF. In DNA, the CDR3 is TGTGCCAGCAGTCCCCCAACAGGGGGAAGTGAAAAACTGTTTTTT.

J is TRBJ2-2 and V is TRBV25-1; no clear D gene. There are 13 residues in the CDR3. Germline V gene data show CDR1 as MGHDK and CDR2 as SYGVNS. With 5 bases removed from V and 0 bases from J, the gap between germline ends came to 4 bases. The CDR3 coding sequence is TGTGCCAGCAGTACTCCGAACACCGGGGAGCTGTTTTTT. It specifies CASSTPNTGELFF.

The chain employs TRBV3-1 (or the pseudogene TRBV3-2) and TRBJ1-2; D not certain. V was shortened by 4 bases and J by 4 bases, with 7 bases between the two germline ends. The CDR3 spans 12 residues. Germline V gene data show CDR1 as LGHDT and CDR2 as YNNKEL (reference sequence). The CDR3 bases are TGTGCCAGCAGCCGAGTCTCCTATGGCTACACCTTC. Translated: CASSRVSYGYTF.

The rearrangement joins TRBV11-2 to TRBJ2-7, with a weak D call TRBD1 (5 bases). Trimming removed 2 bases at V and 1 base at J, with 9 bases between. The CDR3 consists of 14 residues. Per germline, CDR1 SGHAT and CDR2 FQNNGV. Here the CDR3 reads CASSLTGKSYEQYF. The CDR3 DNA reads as TGTGCCAGCAGCTTAACAGGCAAATCCTACGAGCAGTACTTC.

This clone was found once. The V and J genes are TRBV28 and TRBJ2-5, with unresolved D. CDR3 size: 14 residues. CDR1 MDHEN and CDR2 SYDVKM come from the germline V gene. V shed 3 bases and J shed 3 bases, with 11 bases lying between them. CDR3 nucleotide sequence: TGTGCCAGCAGTTTGGTACAGAGGAAAGAGACCCAGTACTTC. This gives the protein CASSLVQRKETQYF.

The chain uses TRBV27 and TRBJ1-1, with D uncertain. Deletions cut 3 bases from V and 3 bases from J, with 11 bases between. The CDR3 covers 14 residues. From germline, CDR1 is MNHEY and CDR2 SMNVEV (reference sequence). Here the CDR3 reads CASSLTGGYTEAFF. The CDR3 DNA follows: TGTGCCAGCAGTTTGACGGGAGGATACACTGAAGCTTTCTTT.

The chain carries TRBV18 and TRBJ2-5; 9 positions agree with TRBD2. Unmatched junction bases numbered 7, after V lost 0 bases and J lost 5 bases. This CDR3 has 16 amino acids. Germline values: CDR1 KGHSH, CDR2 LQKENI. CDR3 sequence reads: CASSPPGAGGGETQYF. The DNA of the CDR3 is TGTGCCAGCTCACCACCGGGAGCGGGAGGAGGGGAGACCCAGTACTTC.

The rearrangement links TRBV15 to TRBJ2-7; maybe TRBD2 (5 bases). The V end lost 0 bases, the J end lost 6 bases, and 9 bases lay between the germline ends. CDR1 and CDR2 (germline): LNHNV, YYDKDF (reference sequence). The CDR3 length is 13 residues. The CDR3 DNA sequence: TGTGCCACCAGCAGAGATCGGGGTAGCGAGCAGTACTTC. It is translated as CATSRDRGSEQYF.

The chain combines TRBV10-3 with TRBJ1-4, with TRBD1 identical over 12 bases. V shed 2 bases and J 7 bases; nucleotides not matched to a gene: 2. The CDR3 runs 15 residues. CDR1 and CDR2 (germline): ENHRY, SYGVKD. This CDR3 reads CAISEGDRGLEKLFF. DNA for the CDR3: TGTGCCATCAGTGAGGGGGACAGGGGGCTTGAAAAACTGTTTTTT.

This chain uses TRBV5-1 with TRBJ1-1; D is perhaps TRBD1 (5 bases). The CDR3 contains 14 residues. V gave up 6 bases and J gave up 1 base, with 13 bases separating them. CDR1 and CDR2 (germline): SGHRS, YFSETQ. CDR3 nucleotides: TGCGCCAGCAAGGCAGGGATAGGGAACACTGAAGCTTTCTTT. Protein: CASKAGIGNTEAFF.

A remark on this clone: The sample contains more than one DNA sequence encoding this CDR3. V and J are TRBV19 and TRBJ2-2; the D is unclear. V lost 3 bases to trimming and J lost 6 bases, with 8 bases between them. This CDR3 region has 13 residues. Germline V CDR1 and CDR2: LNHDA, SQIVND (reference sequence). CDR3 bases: TGTGCCAGTAGTATTAGTGGATCCGGGGAGCTGTTTTTT. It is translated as CASSISGSGELFF.

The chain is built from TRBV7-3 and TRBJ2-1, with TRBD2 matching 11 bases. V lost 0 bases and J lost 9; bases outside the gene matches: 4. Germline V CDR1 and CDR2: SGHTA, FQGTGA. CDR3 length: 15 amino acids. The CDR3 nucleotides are TGTGCCAGCAGCTTAACGTTAGCGGGAGGGAGTGAGCAGTTCTTC. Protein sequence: CASSLTLAGGSEQFF.

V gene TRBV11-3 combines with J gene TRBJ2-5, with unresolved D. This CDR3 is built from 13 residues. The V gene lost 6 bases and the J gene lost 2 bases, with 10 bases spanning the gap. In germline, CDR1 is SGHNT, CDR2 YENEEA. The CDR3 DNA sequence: TGTGCCAGCAGTCGGGTTACACAAGAGACCCAGTACTTC. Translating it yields CASSRVTQETQYF.

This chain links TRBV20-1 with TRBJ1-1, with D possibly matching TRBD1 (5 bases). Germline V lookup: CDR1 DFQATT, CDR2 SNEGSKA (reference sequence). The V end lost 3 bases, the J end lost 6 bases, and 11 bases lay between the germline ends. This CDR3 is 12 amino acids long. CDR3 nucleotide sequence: TGCAGTGCTAGTTCAGGGTTAGCTGAAGCTTTCTTT. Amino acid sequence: CSASSGLAEAFF.

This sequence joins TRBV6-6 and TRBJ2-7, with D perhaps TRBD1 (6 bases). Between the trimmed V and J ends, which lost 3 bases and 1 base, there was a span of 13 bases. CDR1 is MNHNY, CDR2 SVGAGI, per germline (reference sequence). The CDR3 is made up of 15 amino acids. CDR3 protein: CASSYARDTSYEQYF. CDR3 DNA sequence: TGTGCCAGCAGTTATGCCCGGGACACATCCTACGAGCAGTACTTC.

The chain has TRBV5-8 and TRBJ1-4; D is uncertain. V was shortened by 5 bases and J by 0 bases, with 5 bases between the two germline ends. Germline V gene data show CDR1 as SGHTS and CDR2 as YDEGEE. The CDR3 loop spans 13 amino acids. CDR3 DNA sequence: TGTGCCAGCAGGCGTGCAACTAATGAAAAACTGTTTTTT. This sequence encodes CASRRATNEKLFF.

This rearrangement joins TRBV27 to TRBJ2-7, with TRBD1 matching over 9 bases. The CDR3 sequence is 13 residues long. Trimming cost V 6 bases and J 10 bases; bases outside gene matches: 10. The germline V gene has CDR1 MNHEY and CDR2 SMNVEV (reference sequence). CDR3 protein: CASSFGQGYFQYF. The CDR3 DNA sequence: TGTGCCAGCAGCTTCGGACAGGGGTATTTCCAGTACTTC.

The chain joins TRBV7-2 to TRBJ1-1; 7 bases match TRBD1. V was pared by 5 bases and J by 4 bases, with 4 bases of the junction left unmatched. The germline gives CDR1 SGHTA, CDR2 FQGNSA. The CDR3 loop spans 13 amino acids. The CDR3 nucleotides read TGTGCCAGCAGCCCAGGGGGTTTCACTGAAGCTTTCTTT. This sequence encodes CASSPGGFTEAFF. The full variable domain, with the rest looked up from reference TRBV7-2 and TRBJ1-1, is GAGVSQSPSNKVTEKGKDVELRCDPISGHTALYWYRQSLGQGLEFLIYFQGNSAPDKSGLPSDRFSAERTGGSVSTLTIQRTQQEDSAVYLCASSPGGFTEAFFGQGTRLTVV.